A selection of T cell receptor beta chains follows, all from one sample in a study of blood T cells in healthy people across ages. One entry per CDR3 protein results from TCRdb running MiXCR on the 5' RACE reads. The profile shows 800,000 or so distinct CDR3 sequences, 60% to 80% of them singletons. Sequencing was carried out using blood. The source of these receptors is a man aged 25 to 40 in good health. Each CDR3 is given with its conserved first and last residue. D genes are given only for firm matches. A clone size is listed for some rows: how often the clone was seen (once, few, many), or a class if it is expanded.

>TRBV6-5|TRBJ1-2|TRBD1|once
CASSRARDRGPLSTF
TGTGCCAGCAGTCGCGCTAGGGACAGGGGGCCCCTCAGCACCTTC
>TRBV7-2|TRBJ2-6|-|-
CASSLGPPGANVLTF
TGTGCCAGCAGCTTAGGCCCCCCAGGGGCCAACGTCCTGACTTTC
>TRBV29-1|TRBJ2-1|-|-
CSVELPAVYNEQFF
TGCAGCGTTGAATTACCAGCGGTTTACAATGAGCAGTTCTTC
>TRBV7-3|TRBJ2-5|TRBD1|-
CASSKGQGREQYF
TGTGCCAGCAGCAAAGGACAGGGCAGAGAGCAGTACTTC
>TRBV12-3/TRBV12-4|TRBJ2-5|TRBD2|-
CAGSTTSGEWETQYF
TGTGCCGGCAGCACGACTAGCGGGGAGTGGGAGACCCAGTACTTC
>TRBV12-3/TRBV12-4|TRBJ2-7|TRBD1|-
CAILDRNQQYF
TGTGCCATCCTGGACAGGAACCAGCAGTACTTC
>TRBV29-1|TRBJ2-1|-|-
CSVPTNNPYEQFF
TGCAGCGTTCCGACAAATAACCCCTACGAGCAGTTCTTC
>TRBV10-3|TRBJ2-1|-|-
CAISVLSQEQFF
TGTGCCATCAGTGTCTTGAGTCAAGAGCAGTTCTTC
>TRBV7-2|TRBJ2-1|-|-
CASSYEGINYNEQFF
TGTGCCAGCAGCTATGAGGGGATAAACTACAATGAGCAGTTCTTC
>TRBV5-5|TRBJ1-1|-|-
CASSWDTGFNEAFF
TGTGCCAGCAGCTGGGACACAGGCTTTAATGAAGCTTTCTTT
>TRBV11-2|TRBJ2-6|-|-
CASSQSATGANVLTF
TGTGCCAGCAGCCAGAGTGCGACTGGGGCCAACGTCCTGACTTTC
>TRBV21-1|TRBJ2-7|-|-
CASSKAWCGSSYEQYF
TGTGCCAGCAGCAAAGCCTGGTGTGGCAGCTCCTACGAGCAGTACTTC
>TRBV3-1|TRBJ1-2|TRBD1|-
CASSRTTGGATF
TGTGCCAGCAGCCGAACAACAGGGGGCGCCACCTTC
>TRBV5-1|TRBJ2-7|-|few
CASSLGRGQREQYF
TGCGCCAGCAGCTTGGGACGGGGTCAGCGCGAGCAGTACTTC
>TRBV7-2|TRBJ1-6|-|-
CASSFISSYNSPLHF
TGTGCCAGCAGCTTCATCAGCTCCTATAATTCACCCCTCCACTTT
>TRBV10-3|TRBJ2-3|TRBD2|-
CAISESLAGGRHTQYF
TGTGCCATCAGTGAGTCCCTAGCGGGGGGCCGCCATACGCAGTATTTT
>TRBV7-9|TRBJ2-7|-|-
CASSLTTVYNEQYF
TGTGCCAGCAGCTTGACGACGGTTTACAATGAGCAGTACTTC
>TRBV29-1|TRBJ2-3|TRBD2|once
CSVPLAGGFIDTQYF
TGCAGCGTTCCGCTAGCGGGGGGGTTCATAGATACGCAGTATTTT
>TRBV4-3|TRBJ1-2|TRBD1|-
CASSQDQAGGSYGYTF
TGCGCCAGCAGCCAAGATCAGGCAGGGGGTTCGTATGGCTACACCTTC
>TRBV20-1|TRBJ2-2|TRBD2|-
CSALAREGNTGELFF
TGCAGTGCTCTCGCACGGGAGGGGAACACCGGGGAGCTGTTTTTT
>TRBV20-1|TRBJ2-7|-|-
CSARDPQGRWYEQYF
TGCAGTGCTAGAGATCCACAGGGTAGGTGGTACGAGCAGTACTTC
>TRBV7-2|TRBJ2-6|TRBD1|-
CVSSSPGQGANSGANVLTF
TGTGTCAGCAGCTCGCCGGGACAGGGGGCAAACTCTGGGGCCAACGTCCTGACTTTC
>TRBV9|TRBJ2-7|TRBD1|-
CASSPGGTGIYEQYF
TGTGCCAGCAGCCCAGGGGGGACAGGGATATACGAGCAGTACTTC
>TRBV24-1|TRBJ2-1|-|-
CATRADTYNEQFF
TGTGCCACCAGGGCGGACACCTACAATGAGCAGTTCTTC
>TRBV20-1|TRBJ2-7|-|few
CSARDSTGRYEQYF
TGCAGTGCTAGAGATAGCACAGGGAGGTACGAGCAGTACTTC
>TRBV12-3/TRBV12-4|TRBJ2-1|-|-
CASSQYFGQDNEQFF
TGTGCCAGCAGTCAATACTTCGGACAAGACAATGAGCAGTTCTTC
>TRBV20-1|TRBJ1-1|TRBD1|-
CSAARTGGVAEAFF
TGCAGTGCTGCGAGGACAGGGGGCGTGGCTGAAGCTTTCTTT
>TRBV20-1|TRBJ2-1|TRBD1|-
CSATDRGHEQFF
TGCAGTGCTACGGACAGGGGACATGAGCAGTTCTTC
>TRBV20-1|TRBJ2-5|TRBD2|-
CSAPWGGGNQETQYF
TGCAGTGCTCCTTGGGGGGGAGGGAACCAAGAGACCCAGTACTTC
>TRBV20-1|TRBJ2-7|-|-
CSARGRIFYEQYF
TGCAGTGCTAGGGGACGGATCTTCTACGAGCAGTACTTC
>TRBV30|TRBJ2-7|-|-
CAWYDRGVSGEQYF
TGTGCCTGGTATGACAGAGGGGTGAGTGGAGAGCAGTACTTC
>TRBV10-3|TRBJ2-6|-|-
CAISESVYGQSSGANVLTF
TGTGCCATCAGTGAGTCAGTGTACGGCCAGAGCTCTGGGGCCAACGTCCTGACTTTC
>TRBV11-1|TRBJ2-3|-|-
CASSLDGADTDTQYF
TGTGCCAGCAGCTTGGACGGGGCGGATACAGATACGCAGTATTTT
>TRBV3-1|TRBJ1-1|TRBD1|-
CASSQGDRDVNTEAFF
TGTGCCAGCAGCCAAGGGGACAGGGATGTGAACACTGAAGCTTTCTTT
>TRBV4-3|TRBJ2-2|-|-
CASSPRWGAIGELFF
TGCGCCAGCAGTCCACGATGGGGGGCTATCGGGGAGCTGTTTTTT
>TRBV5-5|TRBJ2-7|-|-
CASEGGISYEQYF
TGTGCCAGCGAAGGTGGGATCTCCTACGAGCAGTACTTC
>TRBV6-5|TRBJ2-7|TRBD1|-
CASSYTGGHEQYF
TGTGCCAGCAGTTACACAGGGGGCCACGAGCAGTACTTC
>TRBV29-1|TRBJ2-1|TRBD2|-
CSVPRYSGGPVYNEQFF
TGCAGCGTCCCCAGATATAGCGGGGGCCCAGTCTACAATGAGCAGTTCTTC
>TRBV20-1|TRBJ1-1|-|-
CSAPWTATEAFF
TGCAGTGCACCATGGACGGCCACTGAAGCTTTCTTT
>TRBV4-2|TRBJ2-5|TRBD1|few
CASSQDGTGRETQYF
TGTGCCAGCAGCCAAGATGGGACAGGGCGAGAGACCCAGTACTTC
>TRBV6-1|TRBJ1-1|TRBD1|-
CASRPQGAAGRNTEAFF
TGTGCCAGCAGGCCCCAGGGGGCCGCGGGGAGGAACACTGAAGCTTTCTTT
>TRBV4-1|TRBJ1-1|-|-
CASSHPVEEPTEAFF
TGCGCCAGCAGCCACCCGGTAGAGGAGCCCACTGAAGCTTTCTTT
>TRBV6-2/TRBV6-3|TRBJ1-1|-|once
CASGREAFF
TGTGCCAGCGGGCGTGAAGCTTTCTTT
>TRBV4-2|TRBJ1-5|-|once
CASSQEGLHQPQHF
TGTGCCAGCAGCCAAGAGGGCCTGCATCAGCCCCAGCATTTT
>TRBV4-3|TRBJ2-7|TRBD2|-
CASSQDPYGGASYEQYF
TGCGCCAGCAGCCAAGATCCGTACGGGGGGGCCTCCTACGAGCAGTACTTC
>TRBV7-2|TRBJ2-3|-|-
CASSLVGRGDTQYF
TGTGCCAGCAGCTTAGTCGGGAGAGGAGATACGCAGTATTTT
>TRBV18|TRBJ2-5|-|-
CASSLPGQFMETQYF
TGTGCCAGCTCACTCCCAGGACAGTTTATGGAGACCCAGTACTTC
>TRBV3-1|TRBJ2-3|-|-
CASSHQDRATGDTQYF
TGTGCCAGCAGTCACCAAGATCGGGCTACAGGAGATACGCAGTATTTT